The sequence of this TCR beta chain was determined in a study of T-cell memory formation after mild COVID-19. TCRdb independently ran MiXCR on the 5' RACE reads; one entry per CDR3 protein. The table includes 250,000 to 350,000 distinct CDR3 sequences, less than 20% detected once. Germline-derived CDR1 and CDR2 are DFQATT and SNEGSKA (reference sequence). The CDR3 is 13 residues long. The J segment lost 8 bases and the V segment lost 6 bases, leaving 7 bases of the junction unmatched. This clonotype was obtained from a man younger than 35 who had mild COVID-19 (a few samples of this study predate the infection). Cell type and time point are not known. The V gene is TRBV20-1, the J gene TRBJ2-1; TRBD2 aligns across 10 bases. Sequences were obtained from PBMCs or a T cell subset sorted from them (not recorded which). The CDR3 region has the DNA TGCAGTGCGATAGCGGGGGGATCGGATGAGCAGTTCTTC. Translated: CSAIAGGSDEQFF.